The 14 T cell receptor beta chains below all came from one sample that was sequenced in a study of glioma-infiltrating T cells after dendritic cell vaccination. The protocol was immunoSEQ multiplex PCR, while the TCRdb copy is restricted to in-frame clones and leaves out a portion. The profile shows 93,000 or so clones, about 79% of them singletons. This material consisted of blood, taken before dendritic cell vaccination. These receptor sequences come from a human donor with glioblastoma.

The V and J genes are TRBV7-8 and TRBJ1-4; D unclear. Per germline, CDR1 SGHVS and CDR2 FQNEAQ. The V end lost 1 base, the J end lost 0 bases, and 18 bases lay between the germline ends. The CDR3 is 19 residues long. CDR3 nucleotide sequence: TGTGCCAGCAGCTTAGGGCGGGTCCCGTCCAGCTCAACTAATGAAAAACTGTTTTTT. This translates into CASSLGRVPSSSTNEKLFF. The variable domain in full, completed from reference TRBV7-8 and TRBJ1-4, reads GAGVSQSPRYKVAKRGQDVALRCDPISGHVSLFWYQQALGQGPEFLTYFQNEAQLDKSGLPSDRFFAERPEGSVSTLKIQRTQQEDSAVYLCASSLGRVPSSSTNEKLFFGSGTQLSVL.

The V gene is TRBV19, the J gene TRBJ1-1, with D perhaps TRBD1 (5 bases). Deletions cut 4 bases from V and 1 base from J, with 10 bases between. CDR1 and CDR2 from the germline V gene are LNHDA and SQIVND (reference sequence). The length of the CDR3 is 14 residues. The CDR3 region is CASSREGPNTEAFF. In DNA, the CDR3 is TGTGCCAGTAGTAGGGAGGGACCGAACACTGAAGCTTTCTTT.

The rearrangement joins TRBV5-1 to TRBJ1-5, with TRBD1 identical over 9 bases. This CDR3 has 14 amino acids. Trimming took 8 bases from V and 1 from J; bases not matched to a gene: 4. The germline V gene encodes CDR1 SGHRS and CDR2 YFSETQ. In DNA, the CDR3 is TGCGCCAGTCACAGGGGGCCGAGCAATCAGCCCCAGCATTTT. It specifies CASHRGPSNQPQHF.

The chain is built from TRBV5-1 and TRBJ1-2; TRBD1 aligns across 8 bases. The CDR3 loop spans 13 amino acids. CDR1 and CDR2 from the germline V gene are SGHRS and YFSETQ. With V trimmed by 4 bases and J by 4 bases, 3 bases remained unmatched. CDR3 sequence: CASSATGGYGYTF. CDR3 nucleotides: TGCGCCAGCAGCGCCACAGGGGGCTATGGCTACACCTTC.

The chain is built from TRBV5-1 and TRBJ1-1; D ambiguous. V lost 2 bases, J lost 0 bases, and 14 bases lay in between. Germline CDR1 SGHRS, CDR2 YFSETQ. This CDR3 comprises 16 residues. CDR3 residues: CASSFRQTHMNTEAFF. For the CDR3, the DNA is TGCGCCAGCAGCTTCCGACAAACACATATGAACACTGAAGCTTTCTTT.

CDR3 region: CASSLYRGKSGNTIYF. The CDR3 region has the DNA TGTGCCAGCAGCTTATACCGGGGTAAATCTGGAAACACCATATATTTT. This chain connects TRBV7-8 to TRBJ1-3; D is undetermined. V was trimmed by 2 bases and J by 1 base, leaving 12 bases between them. Looked up from germline, CDR1 is SGHVS and CDR2 is FQNEAQ. This CDR3 is built from 16 residues.

V and J are TRBV7-6 and TRBJ2-7, with D maybe TRBD2 (5 bases). CDR1 and CDR2 (germline): SGHVS, FNYEAQ. V was trimmed by 5 bases and J by 1 base, leaving 12 bases between them. The CDR3 covers 14 residues. Here the CDR3 DNA reads TGTGCCAGCAGCAAAAGAGGGTTATCCTACGAGCAGTACTTC. Translating it yields CASSKRGLSYEQYF.

V gene TRBV28 combines with J gene TRBJ1-4, with D perhaps TRBD1 (5 bases). The length of the CDR3 is 14 residues. Trimming removed 2 bases from V and 5 bases from J, with 9 bases in between. CDR1 is MDHEN and CDR2 is SYDVKM in the germline V gene. The CDR3 DNA reads as TGTGCCAGCAGTTTAGGCCAGGGCAATGAAAAACTGTTTTTT. Its protein is CASSLGQGNEKLFF.

The gene calls are TRBV18 and TRBJ2-6; D might be TRBD2 (6 bases). This CDR3 is 16 amino acids long. The germline V gene encodes CDR1 KGHSH and CDR2 LQKENI. Between the trimmed V and J ends, which lost 2 bases and 1 base, there was a span of 9 bases. CDR3 in DNA: TGTGCCAGCTCACCAAGCGGAGGGTCTGGGGCCAACGTCCTGACTTTC. It translates to CASSPSGGSGANVLTF.

The CDR3 DNA is TGTGCCAGCAGTAAGGGGGACCTTCCCCCGTTCGAGCAGTACTTC. Its protein is CASSKGDLPPFEQYF. V usage is TRBV7-9 and J usage is TRBJ2-7; possible D gene TRBD1, 6 bases. Per the germline V gene, CDR1 is SEHNR and CDR2 is FQNEAQ (reference sequence). The CDR3 covers 15 residues. The V gene lost 6 bases and the J gene lost 6 bases, with 21 bases spanning the gap.

V is TRBV5-1 and J is TRBJ2-7; TRBD2 might be the D (5 bases). V gave up 0 bases and J gave up 0 bases, with 13 bases separating them. CDR1 SGHRS and CDR2 YFSETQ come from the germline V gene. This CDR3 spans 16 amino acids. The CDR3 DNA reads as TGCGCCAGCAGCTTGGAAGTAGAGCGGACCTCCTACGAGCAGTACTTC. Translating it yields CASSLEVERTSYEQYF.

The chain combines TRBV2 with TRBJ1-5; D may be TRBD1 (6 bases). CDR3 length: 13 amino acids. Germline-derived CDR1 and CDR2 are SNHLY and FYNNEI. Deletions cut 5 bases from V and 5 bases from J, with 10 bases between. The CDR3 DNA reads TGTGCCAGCAGTCGGGACACCTATCAGCCCCAGCATTTT. Translation: CASSRDTYQPQHF.

The V and J genes are TRBV29-1 and TRBJ2-5, with D possibly TRBD1 on 5 matching bases. CDR1 is SQVTM, CDR2 ANQGSEA, per germline. This CDR3 contains 12 residues. Trimming stripped 6 bases from V and 5 bases from J, with 13 bases between. CDR3 sequence (DNA): TGCAGCGTGCCAGGGTCTTCGGAGACCCAGTACTTC. It translates to CSVPGSSETQYF.

V usage is TRBV10-3 and J usage is TRBJ1-4, with 7 nucleotides matching TRBD1. J was trimmed by 7 bases and V by 2 bases; bases with no gene match: 7. Germline V gene sequence: CDR1 ENHRY, CDR2 SYGVKD. This CDR3 comprises 15 residues. CDR3 sequence: CAISEVGTVGEKLFF. For the CDR3, the DNA is TGTGCCATCAGTGAGGTTGGGACAGTCGGTGAAAAACTGTTTTTT.